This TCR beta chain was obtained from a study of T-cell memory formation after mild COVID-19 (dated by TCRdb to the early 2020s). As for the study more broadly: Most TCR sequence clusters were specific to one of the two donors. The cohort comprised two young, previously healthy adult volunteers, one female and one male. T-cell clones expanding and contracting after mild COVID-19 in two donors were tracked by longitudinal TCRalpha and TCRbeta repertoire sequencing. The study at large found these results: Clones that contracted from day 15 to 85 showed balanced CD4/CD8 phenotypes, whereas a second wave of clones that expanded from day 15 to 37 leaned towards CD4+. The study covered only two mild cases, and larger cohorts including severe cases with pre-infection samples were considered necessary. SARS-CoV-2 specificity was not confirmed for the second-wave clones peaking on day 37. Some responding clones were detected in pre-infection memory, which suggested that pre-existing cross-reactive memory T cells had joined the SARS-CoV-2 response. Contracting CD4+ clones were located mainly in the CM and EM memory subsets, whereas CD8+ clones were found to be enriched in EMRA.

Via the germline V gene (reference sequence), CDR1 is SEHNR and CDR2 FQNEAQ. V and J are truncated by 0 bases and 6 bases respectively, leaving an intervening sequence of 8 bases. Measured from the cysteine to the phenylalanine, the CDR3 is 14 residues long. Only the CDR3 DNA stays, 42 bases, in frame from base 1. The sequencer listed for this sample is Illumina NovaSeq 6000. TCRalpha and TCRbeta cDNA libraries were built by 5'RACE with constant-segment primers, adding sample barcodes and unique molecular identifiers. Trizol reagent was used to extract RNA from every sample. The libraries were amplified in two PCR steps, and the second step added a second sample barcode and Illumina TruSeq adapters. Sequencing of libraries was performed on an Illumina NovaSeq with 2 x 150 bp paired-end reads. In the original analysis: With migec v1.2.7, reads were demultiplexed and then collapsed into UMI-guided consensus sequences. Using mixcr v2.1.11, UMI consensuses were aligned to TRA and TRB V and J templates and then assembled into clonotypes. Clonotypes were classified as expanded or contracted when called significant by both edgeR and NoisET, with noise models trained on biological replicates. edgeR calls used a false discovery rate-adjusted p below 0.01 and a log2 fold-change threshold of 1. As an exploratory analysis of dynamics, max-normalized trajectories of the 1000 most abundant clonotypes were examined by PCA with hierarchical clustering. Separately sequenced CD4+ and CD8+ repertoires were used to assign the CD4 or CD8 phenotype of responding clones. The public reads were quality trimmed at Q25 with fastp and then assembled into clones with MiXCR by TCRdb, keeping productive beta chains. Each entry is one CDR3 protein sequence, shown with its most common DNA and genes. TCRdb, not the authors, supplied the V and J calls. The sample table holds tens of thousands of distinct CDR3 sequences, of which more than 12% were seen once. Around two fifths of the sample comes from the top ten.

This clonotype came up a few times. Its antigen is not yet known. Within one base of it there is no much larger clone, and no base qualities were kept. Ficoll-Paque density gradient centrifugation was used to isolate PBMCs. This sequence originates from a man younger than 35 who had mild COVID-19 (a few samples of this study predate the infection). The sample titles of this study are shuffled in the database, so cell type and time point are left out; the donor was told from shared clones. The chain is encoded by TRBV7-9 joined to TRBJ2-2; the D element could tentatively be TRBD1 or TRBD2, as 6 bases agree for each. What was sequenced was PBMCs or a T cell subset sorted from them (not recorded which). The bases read TGTGCCAGCAGCTTAGCCGGGGGCCCCGGGGAGCTGTTTTTT. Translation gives CASSLAGGPGELFF.